This paragraph reports one TCR beta chain. Antigen: not known. This record comes from a study of radiotherapy plus CTLA-4 blockade in lung cancer. Study summary: For 15% to 20% of patients, objective responses occurred, and around 31% had disease control. Whole-study results and caveats: Once radiotherapy plus ipilimumab had been given, TCR clones derived from tumor expanded in blood. Reports identified early blood T cell clone dynamics, with interferon-beta, as the best response predictor.

Trimming took 1 base from V and 4 from J; bases not matched to a gene: 8. Germline V CDR1 and CDR2: SEHNR, FQNEAQ (reference sequence). The CDR3 is made up of 16 amino acids. Assay: immunoSEQ multiplex PCR; the TCRdb copy retains only in-frame clones and omits some. The sample shows about 62,000 clones, 70% to 80% of them seen only once. Patients in the study, people with chemo-refractory metastatic non-small-cell lung cancer, received focal radiation plus ipilimumab CTLA-4 blockade. Sequences were derived from peripheral blood, sampled from a patient treated with radiotherapy plus ipilimumab. The TCR originated in a human donor with non-small cell lung cancer who had a complete response to radiotherapy plus ipilimumab. V usage is TRBV7-9 and J usage is TRBJ1-2; 8 bases line up with TRBD1. CDR3 residues: CASSLGGQGSSYGYTF. The CDR3, as DNA: TGTGCCAGCAGCTTAGGTGGACAGGGAAGTTCCTATGGCTACACCTTC.